This T cell receptor beta chain was sequenced during a study of beta chain features in type 1 diabetes. The study, taken as a whole, reports: Within each of all four CD4+ subsets, Type 1 diabetes patients had TCRB CDR3s that were moderately but significantly shorter. Still unanswered here is whether HLA type influences TCRB rearrangement.

Comment on this clone: The antigen is not known.

Reverse transcription of all isolated RNA meant that expressed TCRB transcripts were sequenced. Method: immunoSEQ multiplex PCR; TCRdb's copy keeps in-frame clones and lacks some. The sample lists around 180,000 clones; 7% to 9% were seen once. With V trimmed by 0 bases and J by 0 bases, 7 bases remained unmatched. The V gene's germline CDR1 is SGHNT and CDR2 YENEEA. The CDR3 consists of 18 residues. Sorting that relied on CD45RO/CCR7/CD25/CD127/CD95/CD27 yielded CD4+ naive, central memory, regulatory and stem cell-like memory cells. Once sorted, every population was more than 95% pure. The V and J genes are TRBV11-3 and TRBJ2-1; TRBD2 matches 8 bases. The sample taken for sequencing was central memory CD4+ T cells from blood. The sequence came from a man aged 18 to 35 with type 1 diabetes. The DNA for the CDR3 is TGTGCCAGCAGCTTAGATCAAAGCGGGAGTAGCTCCTACAATGAGCAGTTCTTC. Translating gives CASSLDQSGSSSYNEQFF.